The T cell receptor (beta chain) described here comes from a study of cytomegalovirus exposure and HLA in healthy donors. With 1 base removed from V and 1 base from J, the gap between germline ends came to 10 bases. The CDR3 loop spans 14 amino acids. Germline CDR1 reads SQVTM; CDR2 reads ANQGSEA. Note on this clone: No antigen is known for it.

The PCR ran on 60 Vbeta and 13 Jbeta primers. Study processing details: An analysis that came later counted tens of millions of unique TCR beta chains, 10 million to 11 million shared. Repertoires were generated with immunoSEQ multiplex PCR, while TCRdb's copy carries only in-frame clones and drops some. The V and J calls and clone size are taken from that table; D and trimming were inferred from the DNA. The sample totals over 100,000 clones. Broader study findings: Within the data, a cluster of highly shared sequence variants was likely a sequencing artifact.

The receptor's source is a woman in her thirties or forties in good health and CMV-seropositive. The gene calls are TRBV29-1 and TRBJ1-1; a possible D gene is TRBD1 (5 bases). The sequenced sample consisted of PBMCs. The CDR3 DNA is TGCAGCGTTGAAGTCTGGGGCTCGAACACTGAAGCTTTCTTT. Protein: CSVEVWGSNTEAFF.